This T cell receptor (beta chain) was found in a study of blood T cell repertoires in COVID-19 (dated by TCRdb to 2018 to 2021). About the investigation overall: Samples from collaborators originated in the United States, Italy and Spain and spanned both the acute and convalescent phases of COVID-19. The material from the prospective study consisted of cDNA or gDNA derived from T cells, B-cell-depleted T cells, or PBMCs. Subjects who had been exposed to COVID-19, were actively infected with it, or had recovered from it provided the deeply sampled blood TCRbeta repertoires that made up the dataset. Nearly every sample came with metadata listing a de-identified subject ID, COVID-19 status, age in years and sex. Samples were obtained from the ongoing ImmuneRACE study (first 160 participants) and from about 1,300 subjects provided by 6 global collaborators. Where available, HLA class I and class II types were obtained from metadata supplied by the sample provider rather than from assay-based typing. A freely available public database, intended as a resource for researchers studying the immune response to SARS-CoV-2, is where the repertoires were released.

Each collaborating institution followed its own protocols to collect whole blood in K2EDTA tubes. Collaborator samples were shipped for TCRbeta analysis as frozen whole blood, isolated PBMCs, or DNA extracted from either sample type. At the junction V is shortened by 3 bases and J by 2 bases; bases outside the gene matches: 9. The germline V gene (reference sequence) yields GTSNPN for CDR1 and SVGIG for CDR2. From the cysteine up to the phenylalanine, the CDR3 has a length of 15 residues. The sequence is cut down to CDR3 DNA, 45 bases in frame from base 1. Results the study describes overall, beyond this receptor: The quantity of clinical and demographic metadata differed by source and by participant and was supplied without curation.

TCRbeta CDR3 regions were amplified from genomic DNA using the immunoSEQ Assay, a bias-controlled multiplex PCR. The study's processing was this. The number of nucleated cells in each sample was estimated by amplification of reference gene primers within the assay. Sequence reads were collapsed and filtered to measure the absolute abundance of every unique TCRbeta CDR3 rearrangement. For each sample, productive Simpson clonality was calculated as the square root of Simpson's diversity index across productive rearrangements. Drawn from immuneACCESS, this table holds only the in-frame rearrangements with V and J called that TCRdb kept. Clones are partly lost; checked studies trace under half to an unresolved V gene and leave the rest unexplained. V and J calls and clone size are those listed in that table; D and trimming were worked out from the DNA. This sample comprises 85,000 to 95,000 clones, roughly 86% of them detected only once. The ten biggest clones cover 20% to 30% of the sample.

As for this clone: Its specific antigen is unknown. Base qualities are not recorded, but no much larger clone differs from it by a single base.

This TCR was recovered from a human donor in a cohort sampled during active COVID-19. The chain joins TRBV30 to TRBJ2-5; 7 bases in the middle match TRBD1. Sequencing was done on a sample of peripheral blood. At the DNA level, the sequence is TGTGCCTGGAGGGCAGTACAGGGGCCTCAAGAGACCCAGTACTTC. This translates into CAWRAVQGPQETQYF.